The subject of this entry is one T cell receptor (beta chain). The CDR3 is cut off 3 residues early in the read; its end comes from the germline J gene. TCRdb's copy holds only in-frame clones and misses some; the assay was immunoSEQ multiplex PCR. The sample data list fewer than 40,000 clones. Thawed PBMCs were FACS-sorted into unstimulated CD4+CD25+CD127- regulatory T cells, CD4+CD25- non-regulatory cells, CD4 and CD8 cells. The data were taken from a study of Tregs in tolerant kidney transplant recipients. Germline CDR1 reads SQVTM; CDR2 reads ANQGSEA. The CDR3 sequence is 11 residues long. The source is a human donor who received a combined kidney and bone marrow transplant. The chain joins TRBV29-1 to TRBJ1-1; the match to TRBD1 covers 11 bases. The source material was CD8+ T cells from blood, sampled before the transplant. CDR3 bases read: TGCAGCGCCTGGGACAGGGGGGAA. The encoded protein is CSAWDRGE. The full CDR3 sequence reads CSAWDRGEAFF.